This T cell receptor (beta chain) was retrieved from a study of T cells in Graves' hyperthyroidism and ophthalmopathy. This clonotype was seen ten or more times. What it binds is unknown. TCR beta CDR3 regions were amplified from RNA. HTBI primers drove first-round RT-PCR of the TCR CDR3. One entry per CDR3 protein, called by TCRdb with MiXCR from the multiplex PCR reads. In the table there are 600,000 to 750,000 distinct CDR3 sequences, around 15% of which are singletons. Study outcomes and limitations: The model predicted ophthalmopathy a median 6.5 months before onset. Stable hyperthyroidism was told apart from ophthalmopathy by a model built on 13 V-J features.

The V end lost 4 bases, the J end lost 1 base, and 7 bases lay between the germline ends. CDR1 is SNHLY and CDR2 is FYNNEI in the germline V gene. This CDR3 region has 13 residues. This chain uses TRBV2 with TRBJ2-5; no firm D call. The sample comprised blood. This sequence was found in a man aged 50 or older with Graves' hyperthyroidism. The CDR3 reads CASSGTVQETQYF. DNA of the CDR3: TGTGCCAGCAGTGGGACGGTCCAAGAGACCCAGTACTTC.